This T cell receptor (beta chain) appears in the sequencing data of a study of radiation and T cells in renal cell carcinoma. This table comes from immunoSEQ multiplex PCR, and its TCRdb copy is limited to in-frame clones, with some not included. The sample records about 65,000 clones, around 77% being singletons. Sample time point: blood 2 weeks post-SBRT. Specified treatment: 15 Gy SBRT to primary tumor, nephrectomy 4 weeks later. The CDR3 length is 13 residues. Germline V gives CDR1 SGHNT, CDR2 YENEEA. V shed 2 bases and J shed 0 bases, with 2 bases lying between them. Material: blood, obtained from a patient whose treatment included radiotherapy and nephrectomy. The TCR comes from a man in his fifties or sixties with renal cell carcinoma. The chain links TRBV11-3 to TRBJ2-1; D gene uncertain. The CDR3 spells CASSLSSYNEQFF. The CDR3 nucleotides are TGTGCCAGCAGCTTAAGCTCCTACAATGAGCAGTTCTTC.